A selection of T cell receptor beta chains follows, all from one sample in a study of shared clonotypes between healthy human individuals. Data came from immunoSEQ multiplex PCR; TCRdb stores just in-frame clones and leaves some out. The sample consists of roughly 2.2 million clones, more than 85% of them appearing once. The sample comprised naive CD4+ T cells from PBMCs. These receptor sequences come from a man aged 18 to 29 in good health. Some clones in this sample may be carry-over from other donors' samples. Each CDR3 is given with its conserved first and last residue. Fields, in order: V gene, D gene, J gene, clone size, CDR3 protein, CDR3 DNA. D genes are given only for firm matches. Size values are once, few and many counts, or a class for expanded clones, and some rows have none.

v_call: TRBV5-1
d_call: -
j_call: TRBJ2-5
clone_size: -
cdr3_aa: CASSLAGDNGETQYF
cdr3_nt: TGCGCCAGCAGCTTGGCCGGCGATAATGGAGAGACCCAGTACTTC

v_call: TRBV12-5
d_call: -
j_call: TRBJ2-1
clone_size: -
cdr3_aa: CASGLGAVDEQFF
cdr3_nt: TGTGCTAGTGGTTTGGGGGCTGTAGATGAGCAGTTCTTC

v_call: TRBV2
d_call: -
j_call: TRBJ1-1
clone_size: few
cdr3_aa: CATLSEMNTEAFF
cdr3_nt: TGTGCCACGCTTTCCGAGATGAACACTGAAGCTTTCTTT

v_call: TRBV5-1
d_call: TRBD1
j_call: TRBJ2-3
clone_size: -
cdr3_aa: CASSLADRALQYF
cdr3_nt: TGCGCCAGCAGCTTAGCGGACAGGGCCCTCCAGTATTTT

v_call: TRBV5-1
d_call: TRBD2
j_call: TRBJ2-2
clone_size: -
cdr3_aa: CASSLVLAGVAGELFF
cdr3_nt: TGCGCCAGCAGCTTGGTACTAGCGGGAGTGGCCGGGGAGCTGTTTTTT

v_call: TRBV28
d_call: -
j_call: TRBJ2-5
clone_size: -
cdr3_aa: CASSLFGRGLRDGETQYF
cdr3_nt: TGTGCCAGCAGTTTATTCGGTCGGGGGCTGCGGGACGGGGAGACCCAGTACTTC

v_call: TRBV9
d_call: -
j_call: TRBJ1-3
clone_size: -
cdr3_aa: CASSPRLLGNTIYF
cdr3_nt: TGTGCCAGCAGCCCGCGGCTTCTTGGAAACACCATATATTTT

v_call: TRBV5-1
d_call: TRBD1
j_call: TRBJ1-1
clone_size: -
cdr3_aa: CASSLAWTGVNTEAFF
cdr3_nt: TGCGCCAGCAGCTTGGCCTGGACAGGAGTGAACACTGAAGCTTTCTTT

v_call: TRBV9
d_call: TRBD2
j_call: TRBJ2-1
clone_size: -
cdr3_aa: CASSPRTSDYNEQFF
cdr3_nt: TGTGCCAGCAGCCCCCGGACTAGTGACTACAATGAGCAGTTCTTC

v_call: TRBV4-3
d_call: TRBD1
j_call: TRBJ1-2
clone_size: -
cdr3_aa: CASSLRRDRAWYGYTF
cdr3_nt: TGCGCCAGCAGCCTAAGACGGGACAGAGCATGGTATGGCTACACCTTC

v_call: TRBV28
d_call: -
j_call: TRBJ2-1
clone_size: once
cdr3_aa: CASNRNNEQFF
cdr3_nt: TGTGCCAGCAACAGAAACAATGAGCAGTTCTTC